This T cell receptor (beta chain) was recorded in a study of read filtering for tumor transcriptome and immune sequencing. About the research overall: Revised staging placed roughly 8 patients in R-ISS I, 15 to 20 in II, roughly 7 in III. Transcriptome libraries were built from DNase-treated RNA.

Overall study findings and caveats: Without single-read clonotypes, shared clonotype proportions correlated more between IR-seq and RNA-seq. Sorted CD138-negative bone marrow cells were not purified T cells.

The library was built from 400 ng RNA with molecular barcoded adaptors for alpha/delta and beta/gamma chains. TCRdb processed the reads anew with MiXCR; each CDR3 protein has one entry. The sample shows 49,000 or so distinct CDR3 sequences, 12% of them seen only once. The sample holds many counts of this clonotype. No antigen is known for it. J was trimmed by 2 bases and V by 5 bases; bases with no gene match: 6. There are 15 residues in the CDR3. Germline values: CDR1 SGHTA, CDR2 FQGNSA. The J gene is TRBJ2-3, the V gene TRBV7-2; 8 nucleotides agree with TRBD2. This TCR derives from a donor aged 40 or over with multiple myeloma. The sequenced material came from a population of CD138-negative cells sorted from bone marrow. DNA for the CDR3: TGTGCCAGCAGCCCGAAAGCGGGAGTCACAGATACGCAGTATTTT. This gives the protein CASSPKAGVTDTQYF.